A selection of T cell receptor beta chains follows, all from one sample in a study of T cells after yellow fever vaccination. TCRdb re-called the 5' RACE reads through MiXCR, storing one row per CDR3 protein. The sample holds 200,000 to 300,000 distinct CDR3 sequences, 6.9% seen once. Sequenced material: CD4+ T cells sorted from PBMCs, taken 15 days after the yellow fever booster vaccination. The receptors were sampled from a man between 25 and 39 years old who received the YFV17D yellow fever vaccine. The CDR3 runs from the conserved cysteine through the conserved F or W. A D gene is named only where the DNA matches it firmly. Clone size is stated in some rows and not others, as once, few, many or a class when expanded.

clone_size j_call v_call d_call cdr3_aa cdr3_nt
. TRBJ2-7 TRBV20-1 TRBD2 CTARGGGQGNRYEQYF TGCACTGCTAGAGGCGGGGGGCAGGGCAATCGCTACGAGCAGTACTTC
. TRBJ2-1 TRBV9 . CASSVNSGSSYNEQFF TGTGCCAGCAGCGTGAACAGCGGTAGCTCCTACAATGAGCAGTTCTTC
few TRBJ2-1 TRBV7-2 . CASSPGGKQGTNEQFF TGTGCCAGCAGTCCAGGGGGGAAACAGGGCACTAATGAGCAGTTCTTC
. TRBJ2-2 TRBV4-3 . CASSQELNTGELFF TGCGCCAGCAGCCAAGAGTTGAACACCGGGGAGCTGTTTTTT
. TRBJ2-7 TRBV12-3/TRBV12-4 TRBD1 CASSHSTGINEQYF TGTGCCAGCAGTCATTCGACAGGGATCAACGAGCAGTACTTC
. TRBJ1-3 TRBV20-1 TRBD1 CSARGQANSGNTIYF TGCAGTGCCCGAGGACAGGCGAACTCTGGAAACACCATATATTTT
many TRBJ2-7 TRBV3-1 TRBD1 CASSQDGQAPYEQYF TGTGCCAGCAGCCAAGACGGACAGGCGCCCTACGAGCAGTACTTC
. TRBJ1-1 TRBV6-5 . CASGGTEAFF TGTGCCAGCGGGGGCACTGAAGCTTTCTTT
few TRBJ2-6 TRBV20-1 . CSARASGANVLTF TGCAGTGCTAGAGCCTCTGGGGCCAACGTCCTGACTTTC
. TRBJ1-2 TRBV5-1 . CARSLGQRGYTF TGCGCCAGGAGCTTGGGGCAGCGGGGCTACACCTTC
. TRBJ2-5 TRBV20-1 . CSAGGGSQETQYF TGCAGTGCCGGGGGCGGATCACAAGAGACCCAGTACTTC
. TRBJ1-6 TRBV2 . CASGQTYNSPLHF TGTGCCAGCGGACAGACGTATAATTCACCCCTCCACTTT
. TRBJ2-1 TRBV2 TRBD2 CASKGSGSRNEQFF TGTGCCAGCAAGGGAAGCGGGAGTCGTAATGAGCAGTTCTTC
many TRBJ2-1 TRBV5-6 . CASSLGGSNEQFF TGCGCCAGCAGCTTGGGCGGATCCAATGAGCAGTTCTTC
few TRBJ2-1 TRBV5-1 TRBD2 CASSLEGLAFNEQFF TGCGCCAGCAGCTTAGAAGGACTAGCTTTCAATGAGCAGTTCTTC
few TRBJ2-7 TRBV4-2 TRBD2 CASSQDPLAGAYTEQYF TGTGCCAGCAGCCAAGACCCGCTAGCGGGAGCTTATACCGAGCAGTACTTC
few TRBJ2-1 TRBV27 TRBD1 CASSLRGWTGTNEQFF TGTGCCAGCAGTTTACGTGGCTGGACAGGCACCAATGAGCAGTTCTTC
. TRBJ1-2 TRBV28 . CASSSQGGETYGYTF TGTGCCAGCAGTTCCCAGGGCGGGGAGACCTATGGCTACACCTTC
. TRBJ2-7 TRBV6-1 TRBD2 CASSKGLAGVLAYEQYF TGTGCCAGCAGCAAGGGACTAGCGGGAGTTTTAGCGTACGAGCAGTACTTC
many TRBJ2-3 TRBV5-1 . CASSYRALDTQYF TGCGCCAGCAGCTATAGGGCTTTGGATACGCAGTATTTT
few TRBJ2-1 TRBV11-3 TRBD2 CASSLDTSGIEQFF TGTGCCAGCAGCTTAGATACTAGCGGGATTGAGCAGTTCTTC
few TRBJ2-3 TRBV6-2/TRBV6-3 . CASGRSGDTQYF TGTGCCAGCGGCAGATCCGGAGATACGCAGTATTTT
many TRBJ1-1 TRBV18 . CASSLDISNTEAFF TGTGCCAGCTCCCTGGACATATCGAACACTGAAGCTTTCTTT
few TRBJ1-5 TRBV10-3 . CAISQGNNQPQHF TGTGCCATCAGTCAGGGAAACAATCAGCCCCAGCATTTT
. TRBJ1-2 TRBV28 . CASHPPDPWDGYTF TGTGCCTCACATCCCCCGGACCCCTGGGATGGCTACACCTTC
few TRBJ2-6 TRBV20-1 TRBD2 CCARSKREAFVTNVLTF TGCTGTGCTAGAAGTAAGCGGGAGGCCTTTGTGACCAACGTCCTGACTTTC
many TRBJ2-5 TRBV3-1 . CASSQDYRGWETQYF TGTGCCAGCAGCCAAGATTATAGAGGCTGGGAGACCCAGTACTTC
. TRBJ2-7 TRBV10-3 . CAISEVEYEQYF TGTGCCATCAGTGAGGTCGAATACGAGCAGTACTTC
many TRBJ2-4 TRBV27 TRBD2 CASSPGLATPKNIQYF TGTGCCAGCTCTCCGGGACTAGCGACTCCCAAAAACATTCAGTACTTC
. TRBJ2-1 TRBV6-1 TRBD2 CASSADSGTSGRAVLYNEQFF TGTGCCAGCAGTGCGGACTCGGGGACTAGCGGGAGGGCCGTTTTATACAATGAGCAGTTCTTC
many TRBJ2-1 TRBV20-1 TRBD1 CSASWGQGAYNEQFF TGCAGTGCTAGCTGGGGACAGGGGGCCTACAATGAGCAGTTCTTC
few TRBJ1-2 TRBV30 TRBD1 CAWSVTQGYGYTF TGTGCCTGGAGTGTAACACAGGGGTATGGCTACACCTTC
few TRBJ1-1 TRBV5-1 TRBD1 CASSFAGGGEAFF TGCGCCAGCAGCTTTGCAGGGGGCGGTGAAGCTTTCTTT
few TRBJ1-2 TRBV5-1 . CASSVGGFPTYGYTF TGCGCCAGCAGCGTCGGCGGATTCCCCACGTATGGCTACACCTTC
few TRBJ1-5 TRBV29-1 . CSVSDYSNQPQHF TGCAGCGTGTCAGACTATAGCAATCAGCCCCAGCATTTT
few TRBJ1-2 TRBV10-3 . CAISGTNYGYTF TGTGCCATCAGTGGGACAAACTATGGCTACACCTTC
many TRBJ2-1 TRBV7-9 . CASSLAVSSYNEQFF TGTGCCAGCAGCTTAGCGGTAAGCTCCTACAATGAGCAGTTCTTC
few TRBJ2-7 TRBV21-1 . CASSTLGRATSLYF TGTGCCAGCAGCACTCTCGGGAGGGCTACGAGCCTGTACTTC
few TRBJ2-7 TRBV23-1 TRBD2 CASSPPRGSGRAARQYF TGCGCCAGCAGTCCCCCCCGGGGTAGCGGGAGAGCTGCTAGGCAGTACTTC
. TRBJ1-1 TRBV5-1 . CASSLPKPMNTEAFF TGCGCCAGCAGCCTCCCCAAGCCGATGAACACTGAAGCTTTCTTT
few TRBJ1-2 TRBV11-2 . CASTTPKGSGCIHYGYTF TGTGCCAGCACCACCCCGAAGGGTTCTGGCTGCATCCACTATGGCTACACCTTC
many TRBJ2-7 TRBV20-1 . CSAPRTGLYEQYF TGCAGTGCTCCTCGAACGGGGTTATACGAGCAGTACTTC
. TRBJ1-2 TRBV12-3/TRBV12-4 TRBD1 CASRAGGGGYTF TGTGCCAGCAGAGCAGGGGGAGGCGGCTACACCTTC